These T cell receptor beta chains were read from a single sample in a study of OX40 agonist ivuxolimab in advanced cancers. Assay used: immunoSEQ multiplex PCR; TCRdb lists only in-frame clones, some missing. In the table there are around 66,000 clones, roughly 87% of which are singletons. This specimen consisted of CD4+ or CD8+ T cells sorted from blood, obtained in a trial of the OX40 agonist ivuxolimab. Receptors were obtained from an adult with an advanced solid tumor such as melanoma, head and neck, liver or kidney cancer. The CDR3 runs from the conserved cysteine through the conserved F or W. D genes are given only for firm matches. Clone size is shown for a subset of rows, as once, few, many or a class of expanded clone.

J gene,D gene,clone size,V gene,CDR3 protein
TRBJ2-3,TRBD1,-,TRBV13,CASSPDRSGTDTQYF
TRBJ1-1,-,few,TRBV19,CASSSQAAVNTEAFF
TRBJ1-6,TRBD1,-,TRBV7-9,CASSHSPGGSPLHF
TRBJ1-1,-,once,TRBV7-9,CASSLGWGLGDTEAFF
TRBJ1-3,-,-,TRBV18,CASSPQGTSGNTIYF
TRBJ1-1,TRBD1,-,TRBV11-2,CASSSLLRTGVGTEAFF
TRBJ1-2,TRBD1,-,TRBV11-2,CASSVQGPANYGYTF
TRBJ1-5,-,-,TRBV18,CASSPIGITGSSNQPQHF
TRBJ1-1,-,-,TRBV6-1,CASSDWEGVAFSTEAFF
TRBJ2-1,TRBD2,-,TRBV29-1,CSVPKGGSGRNEQFF
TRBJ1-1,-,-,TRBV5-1,CASSLVGPGSTEAFF
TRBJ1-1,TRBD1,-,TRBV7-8,CASSTQQGASNTEAFF
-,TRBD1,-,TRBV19,CASSTYRDRDEQYF
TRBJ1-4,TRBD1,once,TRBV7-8,CASSLVAGGGLNEKLFF
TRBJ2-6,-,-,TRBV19,CASKKGGDSGANVLTF
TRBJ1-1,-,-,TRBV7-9,CASSLISRVSTEAFF